This T cell receptor beta chain was retrieved from a study of T cells in Graves' hyperthyroidism and ophthalmopathy. Across the study: Peripheral blood was obtained at initial diagnosis, preceding any treatment.

Ten or more counts support this clonotype. Antigen: not known. Trimming removed 5 bases from V and 0 bases from J; junction bases left unmatched: 7. Germline CDR1 reads SGHAT; CDR2 reads FQNNGV. There are 16 residues in the CDR3. General study findings and limits: Expanded thyroid clonotypes (above 0.001) were mostly also found in blood.

Those patients with uncontrolled infection, other autoimmune disease, pregnancy or lactation were excluded. Diagnostic assessment was based on clinical symptoms, serum thyroxine and TRAb, thyroid ultrasound and orbital computed tomography. Amplification targeted TCR beta CDR3 regions from RNA transcripts. RT-PCR in the first round (using the HTBI primer set) targeted the TCR CDR3. Using its own MiXCR run on the multiplex PCR reads, TCRdb lists one record per CDR3 protein. The sample lists roughly 330,000 distinct CDR3 sequences; roughly 17% were seen once. The material sequenced was blood. This sequence originates from a man between 25 and 39 years old with Graves' hyperthyroidism. The chain employs TRBV11-2 and TRBJ2-1, with TRBD2 identical over 7 bases. The DNA for the CDR3 is TGTGCCAGCAGCCCCCGTCTAGCGGTCTCCTACAATGAGCAGTTCTTC. It encodes CASSPRLAVSYNEQFF.